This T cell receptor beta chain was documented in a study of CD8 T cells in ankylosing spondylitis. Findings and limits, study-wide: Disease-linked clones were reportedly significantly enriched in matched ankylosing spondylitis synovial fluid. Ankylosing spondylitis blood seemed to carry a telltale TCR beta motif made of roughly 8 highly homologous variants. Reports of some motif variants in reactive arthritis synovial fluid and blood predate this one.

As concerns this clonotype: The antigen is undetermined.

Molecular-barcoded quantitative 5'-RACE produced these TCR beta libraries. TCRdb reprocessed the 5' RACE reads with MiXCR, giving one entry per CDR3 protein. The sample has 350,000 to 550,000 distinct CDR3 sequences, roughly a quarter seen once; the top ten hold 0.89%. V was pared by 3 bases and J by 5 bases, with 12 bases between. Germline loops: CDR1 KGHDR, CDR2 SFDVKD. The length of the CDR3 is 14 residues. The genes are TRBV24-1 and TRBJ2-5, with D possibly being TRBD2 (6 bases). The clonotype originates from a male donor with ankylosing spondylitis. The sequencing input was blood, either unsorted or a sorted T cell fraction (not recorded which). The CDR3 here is CATSDRGRGETQYF. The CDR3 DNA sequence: TGTGCCACCAGTGATCGGGGGAGAGGCGAGACCCAGTACTTC.